The sample holds many counts of the clone carrying this T cell receptor beta chain. Its specificity is not known. With 3 bases removed from V and 5 bases from J, the gap between germline ends came to 19 bases. Germline V gives CDR1 MNHEY, CDR2 SMNVEV (reference sequence). The CDR3 has 16 residues. The data originate from a study of regulatory T cells in long-lasting Graves disease. Study-wide points: Persistent disease exhibited a predilection for TRBV28, TRBJ1-2 and TRBJ2-5. The sample size was small, and this may have reduced accuracy.

TCR beta libraries were built with iRepertoire HTBI primers and Arm-PCR of CDR3 regions. TCRdb reprocessed the multiplex PCR reads via MiXCR and lists one record per CDR3 protein. Here the sample spans around 510,000 distinct CDR3 sequences, around 20% being singletons. Described time point: persistent/refractory GD, antithyroid drugs over 5 years with positive TRAb. PBMC RNA served as the TCR library source. One endocrinology department in Xi'an, China, was where patients came from. This receptor was obtained from a female donor with Graves disease. V gene TRBV27 combines with J gene TRBJ2-5; D is ambiguous. The starting material was peripheral blood mononuclear cells (PBMCs), obtained when the disease was refractory, from a patient treated with antithyroid drugs. The CDR3 spells CASSLKGPGLGETQYF. The CDR3 DNA sequence: TGTGCCAGCAGTTTGAAAGGACCCGGGCTGGGGGAGACCCAGTACTTC.